Ten or more counts support the clone carrying this T cell receptor beta chain. Its antigen is not known. These data are taken from a study of metastatic and nonmetastatic thyroid tumors. From the PCR reads, TCRdb re-called clones with MiXCR. The data show around 40,000 clones, about 13% seen once. Looked up from germline, CDR1 is SGHAT and CDR2 is FQNNGV. V was shortened by 7 bases and J by 6 bases, with 16 bases between the two germline ends. This CDR3 is 13 amino acids long. Each patient went into thyroid surgery without having received any treatment. Broader study findings: Reported TCR beta diversity, measured in blood and tumor, was significantly higher for malignant thyroid tumors than for benign nodules.

The chain couples TRBV11-2 to TRBJ2-7; maybe TRBD1 (6 bases). This receptor was identified in a female donor with papillary thyroid cancer or a benign thyroid nodule (not recorded which). Some clones in this sample may be carry-over from other donors' samples. Sequencing used blood. CDR3 sequence: CASTKDRSGEQYF. The CDR3 DNA follows: TGTGCCAGCACCAAGGACAGATCGGGCGAGCAGTACTTC. Based on the CDR3 plus reference TRBV11-2 and TRBJ2-7, the full variable domain is EAGVAQSPRYKIIEKRQSVAFWCNPISGHATLYWYQQILGQGPKLLIQFQNNGVVDDSQLPKDRFSAERLKGVDSTLKIQPAKLEDSAVYLCASTKDRSGEQYFGPGTRLTVT.